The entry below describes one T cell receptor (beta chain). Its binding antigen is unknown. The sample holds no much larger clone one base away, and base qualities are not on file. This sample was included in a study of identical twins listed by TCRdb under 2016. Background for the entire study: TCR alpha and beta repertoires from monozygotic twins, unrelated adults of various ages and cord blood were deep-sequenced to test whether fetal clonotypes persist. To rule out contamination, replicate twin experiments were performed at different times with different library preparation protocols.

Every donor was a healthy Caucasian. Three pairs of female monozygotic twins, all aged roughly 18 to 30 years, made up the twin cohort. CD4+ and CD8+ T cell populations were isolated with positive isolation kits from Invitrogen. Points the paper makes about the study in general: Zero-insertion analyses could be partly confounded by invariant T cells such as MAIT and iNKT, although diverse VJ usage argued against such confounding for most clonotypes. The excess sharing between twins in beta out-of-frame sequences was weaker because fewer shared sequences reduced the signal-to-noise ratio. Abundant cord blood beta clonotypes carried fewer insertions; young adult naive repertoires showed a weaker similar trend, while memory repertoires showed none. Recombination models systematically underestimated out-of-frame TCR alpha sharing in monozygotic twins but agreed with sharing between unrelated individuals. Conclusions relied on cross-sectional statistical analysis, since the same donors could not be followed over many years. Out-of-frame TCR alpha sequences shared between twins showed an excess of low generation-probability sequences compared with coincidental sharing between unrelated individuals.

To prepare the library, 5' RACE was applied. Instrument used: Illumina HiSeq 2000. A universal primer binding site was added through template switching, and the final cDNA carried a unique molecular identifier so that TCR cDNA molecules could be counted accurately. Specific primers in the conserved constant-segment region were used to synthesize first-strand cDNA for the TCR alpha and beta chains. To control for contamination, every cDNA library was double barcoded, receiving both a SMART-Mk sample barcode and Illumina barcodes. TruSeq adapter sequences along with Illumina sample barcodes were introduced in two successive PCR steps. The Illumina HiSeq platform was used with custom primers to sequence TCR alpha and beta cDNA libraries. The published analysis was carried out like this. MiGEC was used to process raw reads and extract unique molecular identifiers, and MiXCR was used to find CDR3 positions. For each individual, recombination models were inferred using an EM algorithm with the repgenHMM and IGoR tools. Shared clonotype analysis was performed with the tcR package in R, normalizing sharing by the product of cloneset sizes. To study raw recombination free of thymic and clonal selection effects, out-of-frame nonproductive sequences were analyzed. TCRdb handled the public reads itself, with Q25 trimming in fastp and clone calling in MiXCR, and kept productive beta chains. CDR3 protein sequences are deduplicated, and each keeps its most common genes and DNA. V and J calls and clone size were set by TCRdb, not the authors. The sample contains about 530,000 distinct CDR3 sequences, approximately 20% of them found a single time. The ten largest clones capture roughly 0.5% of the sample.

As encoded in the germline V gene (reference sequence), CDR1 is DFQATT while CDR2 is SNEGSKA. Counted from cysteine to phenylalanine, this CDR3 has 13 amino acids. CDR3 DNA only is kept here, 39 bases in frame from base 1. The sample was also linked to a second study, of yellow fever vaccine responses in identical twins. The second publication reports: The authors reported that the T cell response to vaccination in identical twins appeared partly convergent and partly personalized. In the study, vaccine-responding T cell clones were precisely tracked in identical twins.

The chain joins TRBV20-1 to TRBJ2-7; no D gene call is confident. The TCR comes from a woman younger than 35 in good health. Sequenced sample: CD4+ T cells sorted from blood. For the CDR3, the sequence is CRGYWSLSYEQYF. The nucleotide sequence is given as TGCAGGGGCTATTGGAGCTTGTCCTACGAGCAGTACTTC.